This record covers a single T cell receptor beta chain. The CDR3 totals 17 residues. Per the germline V gene, CDR1 is LGHNT and CDR2 is FRNRAP. V was clipped by 1 base and J by 7 bases; unmatched bases: 11. The data originate from a study of blood T cell repertoires in COVID-19. Overall study context: Both acute and convalescent COVID-19 samples were obtained from the United States, Italy and Spain. PBMCs, B-cell-depleted T cells, or T cells were the source of the cDNA or gDNA that made up the material.

Original handling: For nucleated cells, counts were estimated from reference gene primer amplification. The assay was immunoSEQ multiplex PCR, and TCRdb's table has in-frame clones only and misses some. V, J and clone size were drawn from that table, and D and trimming were deduced from the DNA. The sample records 150,000 to 200,000 clones, 75% to 85% being singletons. This sequence was found in a human donor in a cohort sampled during active COVID-19. This chain links TRBV12-5 with TRBJ2-1; the match to TRBD2 covers 9 bases. What was sequenced was peripheral blood. CDR3 sequence (DNA): TGTGCTAGTGGTTTGGACCCGGGGGCGGGAGGGCCAAATGAGCAGTTCTTC. This translates into CASGLDPGAGGPNEQFF.